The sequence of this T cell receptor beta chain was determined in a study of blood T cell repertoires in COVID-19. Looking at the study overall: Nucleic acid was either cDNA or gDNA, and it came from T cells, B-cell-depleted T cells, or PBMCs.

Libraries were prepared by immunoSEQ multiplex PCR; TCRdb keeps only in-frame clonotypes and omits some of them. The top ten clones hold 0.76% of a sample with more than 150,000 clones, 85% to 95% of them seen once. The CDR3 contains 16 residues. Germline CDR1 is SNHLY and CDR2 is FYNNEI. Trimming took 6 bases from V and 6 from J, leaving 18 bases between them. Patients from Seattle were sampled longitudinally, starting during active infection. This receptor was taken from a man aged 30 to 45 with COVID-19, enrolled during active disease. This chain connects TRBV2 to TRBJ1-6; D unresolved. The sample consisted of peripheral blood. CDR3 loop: CASSSDGGRLNSPLHF. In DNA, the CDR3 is TGTGCCAGCAGCAGTGACGGAGGCAGACTTAATTCACCCCTCCACTTT.